This TCR beta chain was profiled in a study of T cell repertoires in cytomegalovirus infection. Study at large: Public TCR beta signatures marked donors with CMV infection and the matching HLA.

Whole-study results and caveats: The ex vivo response was dominated by HLA-C-restricted CMV-specific TCR beta clonotypes.

Germline trimming cut 1 base from V and 3 bases from J; bases unmatched to any gene: 5. Germline V gene data show CDR1 as DFQATT and CDR2 as SNEGSKA (reference sequence). This CDR3 comprises 14 residues. Note on this clonotype: As yet, its antigen is unknown.

TCRdb re-analysed the reads in MiXCR, keeping a single row per CDR3 protein. The sample includes 510,000 or so distinct CDR3 sequences, 26% of them seen just once. This clonotype originated in a human donor in good health (CMV status not recorded). Some clones in this sample may be carry-over from other donors' samples. V is TRBV20-1 and J is TRBJ2-7; the match to TRBD2 covers 8 bases. Sequenced material: PBMCs. Here the CDR3 reads CSARVISGSYEQYF. CDR3 DNA sequence: TGCAGTGCTAGAGTAATCAGCGGGAGCTACGAGCAGTACTTC.